A single T cell receptor beta chain is shown here with its context. In the original processing: Estimates of nucleated cell counts were drawn from the amplification of reference gene primers. Only in-frame clones appear in the TCRdb table, and some are missing; sequencing was by immunoSEQ multiplex PCR. That table gives V, J and clone size, and the DNA gave D and trimming. The sample lists 50,000 to 75,000 clones, around 85% occurring once. The CDR3 is 17 residues long. Germline CDR1 reads LGHNA; CDR2 reads YNFKEQ. Trimming stripped 3 bases from V and 0 bases from J, with 17 bases between. The sample comes from a study of blood T cell repertoires in COVID-19. Study summary: The analysed material was cDNA or gDNA that came from T cells, B-cell-depleted T cells, or PBMCs.

V and J are TRBV4-2 and TRBJ2-5; a possible D gene is TRBD2 (6 bases). Sequencing used peripheral blood. The receptor comes from a woman over 75 with active or convalescent COVID-19. The CDR3 bases are TGTGCCAGCAGCCAGGCCCTTGGGCCGGGGGACCAAGAGACCCAGTACTTC. Residues: CASSQALGPGDQETQYF.